The T cell receptor beta chain under discussion was sequenced for a study of T cells after yellow fever vaccination. V was trimmed by 5 bases and J by 0 bases, leaving 5 bases between them. Germline assignment: CDR1 MNHNY and CDR2 SVGAGI (reference sequence). The CDR3 contains 12 residues. This clonotype has more than one count but fewer than ten. TCRdb ran MiXCR on the 5' RACE reads and lists one entry per CDR3 protein. The sample comprises more than 300,000 distinct CDR3 sequences, approximately 11% of which are singletons, and roughly 3% rests with the top ten. The sequence was obtained from a man younger than 35 who received the YFV17D yellow fever vaccine. The sequenced sample was CD4+ T cells sorted from PBMCs, obtained 45 days after the yellow fever booster vaccination. The V gene is TRBV6-6, the J gene TRBJ2-7, with D uncertain. The CDR3 loop is CASSTASYEQYV. For the CDR3, the DNA is TGTGCCAGCAGTACAGCCTCCTACGAGCAGTACGTC.